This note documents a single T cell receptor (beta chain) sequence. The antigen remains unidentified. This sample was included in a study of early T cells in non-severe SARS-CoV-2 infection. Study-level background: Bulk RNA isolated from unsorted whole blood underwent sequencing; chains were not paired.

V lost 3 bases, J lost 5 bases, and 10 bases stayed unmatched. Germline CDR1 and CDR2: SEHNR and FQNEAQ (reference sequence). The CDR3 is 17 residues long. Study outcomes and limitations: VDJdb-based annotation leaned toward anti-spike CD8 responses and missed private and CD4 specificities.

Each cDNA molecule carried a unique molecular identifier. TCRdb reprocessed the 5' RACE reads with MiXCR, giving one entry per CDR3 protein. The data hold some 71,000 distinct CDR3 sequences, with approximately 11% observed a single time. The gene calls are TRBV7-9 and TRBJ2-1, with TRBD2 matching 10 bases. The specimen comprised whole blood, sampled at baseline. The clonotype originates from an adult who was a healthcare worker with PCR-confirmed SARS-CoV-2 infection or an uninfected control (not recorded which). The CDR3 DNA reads TGTGCCAGCAGCTTTTGGACAGGACTAGCGGTGAACAATGAGCAGTTCTTC. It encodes CASSFWTGLAVNNEQFF.